This TCR beta chain originates from a study of cytotoxic CD8 clonotypes in ibrutinib-treated CLL. The assay was immunoSEQ multiplex PCR, and TCRdb's table has in-frame clones only and misses some. Of about 150,000 clones in the sample, 75% to 80% were seen once. The receptor was derived from a human donor with chronic lymphocytic leukemia. The starting material was PBMCs, obtained after 24 months of ibrutinib treatment.

The CDR3 region is CASSVGPYSYEQYF. DNA of the CDR3: TGTGCCAGCAGCGTAGGTCCCTATTCCTACGAGCAGTACTTC. The rearrangement joins TRBV9 to TRBJ2-7; no firm D call. V shed 0 bases and J shed 1 base, with 8 bases lying between them. Germline V lookup: CDR1 SGDLS, CDR2 YYNGEE. The CDR3 runs 14 residues. Full variable domain (rest looked up from reference TRBV9 and TRBJ2-7): DSGVTQTPKHLITATGQRVTLRCSPRSGDLSVYWYQQSLDQGLQFLIQYYNGEERAKGNILERFSAQQFPDLHSELNLSSLELGDSALYFCASSVGPYSYEQYFGPGTRLTVT.